This T cell receptor beta chain appears in the sequencing data of a study of cytomegalovirus exposure and HLA in healthy donors. The germline V gene has CDR1 LNHDA and CDR2 SQIVND (reference sequence). This CDR3 contains 16 residues. V was cut by 3 bases and J by 6 bases, with 21 bases left in between. 60 Vbeta and 13 Jbeta primers were used in PCR. The protocol was immunoSEQ multiplex PCR, while the TCRdb copy is restricted to in-frame clones and leaves out a portion. The sample holds some 78,000 clones; 74% are singletons and the top ten take approximately 9%. The clonotype was recovered from a man aged 40-49 years in good health and CMV-seropositive. The sequencing sample was made of PBMCs. The chain links TRBV19 to TRBJ2-7; a weak D match, TRBD2 (5 bases). CDR3 loop: CASSIVSGPLRGEQYF. The CDR3 DNA reads as TGTGCCAGTAGTATTGTATCAGGACCCCTCCGGGGCGAGCAGTACTTC.